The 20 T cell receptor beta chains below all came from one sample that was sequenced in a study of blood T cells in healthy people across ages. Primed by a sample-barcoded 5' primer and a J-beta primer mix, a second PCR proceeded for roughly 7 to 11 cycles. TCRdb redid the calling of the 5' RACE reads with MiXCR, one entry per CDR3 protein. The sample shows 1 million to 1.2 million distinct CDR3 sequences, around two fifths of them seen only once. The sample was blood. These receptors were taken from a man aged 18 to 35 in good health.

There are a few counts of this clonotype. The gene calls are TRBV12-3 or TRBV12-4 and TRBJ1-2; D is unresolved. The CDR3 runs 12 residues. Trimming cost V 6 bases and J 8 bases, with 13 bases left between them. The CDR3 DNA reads TGTGCCAGCAGACCCCCGGAAGGGGGCTACACCTTC. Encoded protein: CASRPPEGGYTF.

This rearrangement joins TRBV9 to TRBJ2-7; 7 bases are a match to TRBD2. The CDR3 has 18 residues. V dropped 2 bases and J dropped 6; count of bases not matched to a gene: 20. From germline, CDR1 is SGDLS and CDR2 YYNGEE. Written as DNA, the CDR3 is TGTGCCAGCAGCGTGAGGGGACGGGGACTACGTTTTATTAGCGAGCAGTACTTC. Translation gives CASSVRGRGLRFISEQYF.

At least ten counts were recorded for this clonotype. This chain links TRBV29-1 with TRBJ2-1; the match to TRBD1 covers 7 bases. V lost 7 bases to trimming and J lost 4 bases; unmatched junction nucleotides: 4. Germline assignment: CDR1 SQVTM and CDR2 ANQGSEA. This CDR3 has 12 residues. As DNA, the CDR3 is TGCAGCGCCACGGGACAGTACAATGAGCAGTTCTTC. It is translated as CSATGQYNEQFF.

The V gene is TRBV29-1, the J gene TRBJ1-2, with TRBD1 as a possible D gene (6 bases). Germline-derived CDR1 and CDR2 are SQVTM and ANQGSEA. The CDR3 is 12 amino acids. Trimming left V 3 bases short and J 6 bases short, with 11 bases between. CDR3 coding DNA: TGCAGCGTTGACAGGGGAGAGGATGGCTACACCTTC. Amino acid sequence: CSVDRGEDGYTF.

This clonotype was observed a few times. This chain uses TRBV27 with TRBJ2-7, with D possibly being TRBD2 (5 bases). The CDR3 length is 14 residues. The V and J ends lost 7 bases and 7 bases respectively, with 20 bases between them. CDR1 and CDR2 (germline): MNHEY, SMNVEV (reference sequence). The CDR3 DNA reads TGTGCCAGCAAGAGGCGGACTGGCTACAATGAGCAGTACTTC. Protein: CASKRRTGYNEQYF.

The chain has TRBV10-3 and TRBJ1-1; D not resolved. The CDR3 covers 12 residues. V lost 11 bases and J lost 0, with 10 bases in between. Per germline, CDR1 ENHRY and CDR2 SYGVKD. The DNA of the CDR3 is TGTGCCGCCCTGAATATGAACACTGAAGCTTTCTTT. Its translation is CAALNMNTEAFF.

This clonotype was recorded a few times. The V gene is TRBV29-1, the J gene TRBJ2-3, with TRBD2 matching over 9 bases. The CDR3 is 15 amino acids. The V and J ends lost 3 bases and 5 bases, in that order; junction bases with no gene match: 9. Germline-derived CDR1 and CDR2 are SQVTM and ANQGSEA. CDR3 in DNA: TGCAGCGTTGACGGTAGCGGGGGTTTGGAAGATACGCAGTATTTT. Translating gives CSVDGSGGLEDTQYF.

CDR3 protein: CAWSEGREGYNEQFF. The CDR3 DNA follows: TGTGCCTGGAGTGAGGGCAGGGAGGGTTACAATGAGCAGTTCTTC. V usage is TRBV30 and J usage is TRBJ2-1; 7 bases agree with TRBD2. The junction had 7 bases not matched to a gene; V was cut back by 1 base and J by 4 bases. This CDR3 contains 15 residues. The V gene's germline CDR1 is GTSNPN and CDR2 SVGIG (reference sequence).

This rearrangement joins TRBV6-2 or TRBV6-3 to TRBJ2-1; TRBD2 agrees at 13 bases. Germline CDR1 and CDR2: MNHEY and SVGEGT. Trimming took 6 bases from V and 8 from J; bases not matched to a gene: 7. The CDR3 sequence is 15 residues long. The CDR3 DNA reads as TGTGCCAGCAGGAAACTAGCGGGGGGGCACTATGAGCAGTTCTTC. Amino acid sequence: CASRKLAGGHYEQFF.

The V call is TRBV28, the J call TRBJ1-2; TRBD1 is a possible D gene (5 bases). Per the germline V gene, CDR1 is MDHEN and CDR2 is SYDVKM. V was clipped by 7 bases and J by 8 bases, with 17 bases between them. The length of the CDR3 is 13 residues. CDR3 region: CASNLGRAQGYTF. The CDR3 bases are TGTGCCAGCAACCTGGGCAGGGCACAAGGCTACACCTTC.

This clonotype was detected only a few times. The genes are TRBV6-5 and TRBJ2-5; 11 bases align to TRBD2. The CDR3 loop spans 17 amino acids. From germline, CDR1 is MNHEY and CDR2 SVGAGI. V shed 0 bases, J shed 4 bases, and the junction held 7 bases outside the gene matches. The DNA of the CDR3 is TGTGCCAGCAGTTACTCGAACTCTCTAGCGGGGGGAGAGACCCAGTACTTC. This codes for CASSYSNSLAGGETQYF.

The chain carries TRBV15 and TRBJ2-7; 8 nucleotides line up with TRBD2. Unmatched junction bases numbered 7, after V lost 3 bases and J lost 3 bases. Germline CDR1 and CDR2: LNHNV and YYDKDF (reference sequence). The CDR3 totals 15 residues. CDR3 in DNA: TGTGCCACCAGCAGGGATCCCGGGACTAGCTACGAGCAGTACTTC. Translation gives CATSRDPGTSYEQYF.

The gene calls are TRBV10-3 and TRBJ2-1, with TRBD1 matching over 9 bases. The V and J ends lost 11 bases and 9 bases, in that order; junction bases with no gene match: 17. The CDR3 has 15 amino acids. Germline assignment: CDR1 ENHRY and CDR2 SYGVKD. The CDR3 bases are TGTGCCGTTAAGGAACCGGGACAGGGTAACGGTGAGCAGTTCTTC. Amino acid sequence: CAVKEPGQGNGEQFF.

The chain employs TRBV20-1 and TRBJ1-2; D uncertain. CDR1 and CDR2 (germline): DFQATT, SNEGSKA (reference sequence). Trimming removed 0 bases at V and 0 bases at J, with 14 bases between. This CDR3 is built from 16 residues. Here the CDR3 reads CSARDRAQFSNYGYTF. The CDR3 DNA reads TGCAGTGCTAGAGATCGTGCCCAGTTTTCTAACTATGGCTACACCTTC.

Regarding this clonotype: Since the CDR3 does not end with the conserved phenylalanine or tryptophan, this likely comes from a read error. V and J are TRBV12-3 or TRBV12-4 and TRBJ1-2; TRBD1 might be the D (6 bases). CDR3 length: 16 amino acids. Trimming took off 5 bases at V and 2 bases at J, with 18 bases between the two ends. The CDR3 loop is CASSGGVGGRNYGYTL. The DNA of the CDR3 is TGTGCCAGCAGTGGGGGAGTGGGGGGGCGAAACTATGGCTACACCTTA.

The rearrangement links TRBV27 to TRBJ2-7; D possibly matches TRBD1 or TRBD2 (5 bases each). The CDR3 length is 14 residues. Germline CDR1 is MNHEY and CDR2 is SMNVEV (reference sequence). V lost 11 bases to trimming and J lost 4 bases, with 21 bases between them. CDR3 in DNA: TGTGCCGTCGCACCTCGGGACGCTGGTTACGAGCAGTACTTC. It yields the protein CAVAPRDAGYEQYF.

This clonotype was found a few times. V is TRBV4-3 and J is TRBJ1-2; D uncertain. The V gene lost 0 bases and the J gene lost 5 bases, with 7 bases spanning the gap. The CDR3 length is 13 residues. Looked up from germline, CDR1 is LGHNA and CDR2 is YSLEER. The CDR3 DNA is TGCGCCAGCAGCCAAGATCTTGAGTATGGCTACACCTTC. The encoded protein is CASSQDLEYGYTF.

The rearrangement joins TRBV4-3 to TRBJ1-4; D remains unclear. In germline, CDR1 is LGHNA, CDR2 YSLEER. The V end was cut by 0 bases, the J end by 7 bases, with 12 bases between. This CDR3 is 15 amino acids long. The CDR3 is CASSQDPGTIEKLFF. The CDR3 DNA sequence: TGCGCCAGCAGCCAAGATCCAGGTACCATTGAAAAACTGTTTTTT.

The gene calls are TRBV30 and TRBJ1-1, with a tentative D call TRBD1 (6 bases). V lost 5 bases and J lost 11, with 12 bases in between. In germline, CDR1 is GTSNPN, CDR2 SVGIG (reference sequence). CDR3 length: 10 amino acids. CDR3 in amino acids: CAWGGREAFF. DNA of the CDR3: TGTGCCTGGGGGGGCCGGGAGGCTTTCTTT.

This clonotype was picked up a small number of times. For the CDR3, the DNA is TGTGCCAGCAGTGTAGAAGGGATTCAGCCCCAGCATTTT. Protein sequence: CASSVEGIQPQHF. This chain connects TRBV12-3 or TRBV12-4 to TRBJ1-5, with D unclear. The CDR3 covers 13 residues. V lost 5 bases and J 6 bases, leaving 11 bases between the germline ends.